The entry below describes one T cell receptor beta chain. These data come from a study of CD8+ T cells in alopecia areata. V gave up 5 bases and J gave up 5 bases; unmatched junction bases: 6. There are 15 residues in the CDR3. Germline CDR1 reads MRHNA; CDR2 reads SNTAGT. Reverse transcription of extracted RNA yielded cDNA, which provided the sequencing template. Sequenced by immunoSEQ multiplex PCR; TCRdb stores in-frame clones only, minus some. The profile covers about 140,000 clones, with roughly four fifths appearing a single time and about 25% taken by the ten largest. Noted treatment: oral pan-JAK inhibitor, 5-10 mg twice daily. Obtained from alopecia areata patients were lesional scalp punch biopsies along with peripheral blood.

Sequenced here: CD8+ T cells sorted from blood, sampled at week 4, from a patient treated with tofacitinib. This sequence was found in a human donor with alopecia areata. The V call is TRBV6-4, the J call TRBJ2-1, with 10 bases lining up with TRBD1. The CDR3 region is CASSPGQGLDNEQFF. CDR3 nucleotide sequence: TGTGCCAGCAGTCCGGGACAGGGGTTGGACAATGAGCAGTTCTTC.